What follows describes a single T cell receptor (beta chain). Per the germline V gene, CDR1 is SGHRS and CDR2 is YFSETQ. The CDR3 consists of 16 residues. V lost 4 bases and J lost 0; bases outside the gene matches: 6. This entry is derived from a study of T cell changes during pregnancy in multiple sclerosis. Generated by immunoSEQ multiplex PCR, the TCRdb table keeps only in-frame clones and is missing some. The sample lists 45,000 to 50,000 clones; approximately 91% were seen once. This receptor was identified in a female donor with multiple sclerosis, enrolled in a pregnancy study. The sample here was CD8+ T cells from peripheral blood mononuclear cells, taken after pregnancy. This chain links TRBV5-1 with TRBJ2-1; TRBD2 agrees at 8 bases. CDR3: CASSATSGISYNEQFF. CDR3 bases: TGCGCCAGCAGCGCTACTAGCGGAATCTCCTACAATGAGCAGTTCTTC.